This TCR beta chain was sequenced in a study of T-cell memory formation after mild COVID-19. Using its own MiXCR run on the 5' RACE reads, TCRdb lists one record per CDR3 protein. Here the sample spans roughly 550,000 distinct CDR3 sequences, about 20% being singletons. CDR3 size: 12 residues. V lost 11 bases to trimming and J lost 7 bases, with 18 bases between them. Germline V gene data show CDR1 as SNHLY and CDR2 as FYNNEI. Findings of the study overall: Chiefly within CM and EM were the contracting CD4+ clones; CD8+ ones were within EMRA. There were some responding clones in pre-infection memory, which suggested that cross-reactive memory had joined. Proof of SARS-CoV-2 specificity was absent for the second-wave clones that crested on day 37. Contracting clones from day 15 to 85 had balanced CD4/CD8; later expanders favoured CD4+.

About this clonotype: The antigen is not known.

This chain uses TRBV2 with TRBJ2-7; possibly TRBD2 for D (6 bases). This clonotype was sampled from an adult woman who had mild COVID-19 (a few samples of this study predate the infection). Cell type and time point are not known. The material sequenced was PBMCs or a T cell subset sorted from them (not recorded which). The chain's CDR3 is CALNQGAGEQYF. DNA of the CDR3: TGTGCCTTAAATCAGGGCGCGGGAGAGCAGTACTTC.